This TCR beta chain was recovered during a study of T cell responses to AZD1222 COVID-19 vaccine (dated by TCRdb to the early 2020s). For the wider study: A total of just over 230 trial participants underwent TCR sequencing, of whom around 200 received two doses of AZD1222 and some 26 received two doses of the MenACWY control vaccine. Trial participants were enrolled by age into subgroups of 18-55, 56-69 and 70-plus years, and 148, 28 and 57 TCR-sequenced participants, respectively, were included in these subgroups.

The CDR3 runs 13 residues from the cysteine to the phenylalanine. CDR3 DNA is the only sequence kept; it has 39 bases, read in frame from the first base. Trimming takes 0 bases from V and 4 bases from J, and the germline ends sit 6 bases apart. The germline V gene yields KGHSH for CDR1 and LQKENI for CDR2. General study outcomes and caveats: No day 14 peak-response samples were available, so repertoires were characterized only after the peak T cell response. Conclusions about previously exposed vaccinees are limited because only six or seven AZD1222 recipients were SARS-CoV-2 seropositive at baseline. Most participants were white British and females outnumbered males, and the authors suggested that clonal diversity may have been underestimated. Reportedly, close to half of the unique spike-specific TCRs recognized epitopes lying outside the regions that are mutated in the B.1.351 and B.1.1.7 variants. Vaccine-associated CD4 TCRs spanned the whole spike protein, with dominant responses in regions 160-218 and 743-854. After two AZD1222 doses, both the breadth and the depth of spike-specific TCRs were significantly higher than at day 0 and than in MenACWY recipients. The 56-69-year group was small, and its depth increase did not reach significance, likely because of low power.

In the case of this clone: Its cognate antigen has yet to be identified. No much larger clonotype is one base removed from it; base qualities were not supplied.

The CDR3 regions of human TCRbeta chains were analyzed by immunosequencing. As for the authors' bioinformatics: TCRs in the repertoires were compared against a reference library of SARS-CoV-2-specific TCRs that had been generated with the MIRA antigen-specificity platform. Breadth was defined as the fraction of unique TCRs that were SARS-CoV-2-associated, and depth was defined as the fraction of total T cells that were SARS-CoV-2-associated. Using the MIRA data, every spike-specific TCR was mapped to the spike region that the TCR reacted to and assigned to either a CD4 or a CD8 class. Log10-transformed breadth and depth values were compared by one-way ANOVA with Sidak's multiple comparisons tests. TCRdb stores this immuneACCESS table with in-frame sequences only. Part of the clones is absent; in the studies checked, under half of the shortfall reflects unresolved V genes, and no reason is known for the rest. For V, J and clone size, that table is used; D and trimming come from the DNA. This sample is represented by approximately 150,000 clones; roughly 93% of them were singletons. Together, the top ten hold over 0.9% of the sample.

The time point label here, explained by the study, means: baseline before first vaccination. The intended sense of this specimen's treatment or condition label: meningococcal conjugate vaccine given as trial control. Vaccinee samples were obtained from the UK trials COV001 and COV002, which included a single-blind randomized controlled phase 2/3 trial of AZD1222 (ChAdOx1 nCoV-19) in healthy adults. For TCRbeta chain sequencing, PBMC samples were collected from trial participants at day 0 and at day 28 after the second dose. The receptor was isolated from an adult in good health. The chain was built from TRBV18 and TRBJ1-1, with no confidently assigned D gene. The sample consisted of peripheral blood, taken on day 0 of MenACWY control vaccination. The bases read TGTGCCAGCTCACCACCGAGTCTCACTGAAGCTTTCTTT. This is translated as CASSPPSLTEAFF.